These T cell receptor beta chains were read from a single sample in a study of technical replicates of blood from several donors. Only in-frame clones appear in the TCRdb table, and some are missing; sequencing was by immunoSEQ multiplex PCR. The repertoire consists of over 50,000 clones, with 93% occurring once and the leading ten covering around 4%. The sequenced sample consisted of PBMCs. The receptors shown here come from a human donor in good health. Some clones in this sample may be carry-over from other donors' samples. The CDR3 runs from the conserved cysteine through the conserved F or W. Fields, in order: clone size, V gene, D gene, J gene, CDR3 DNA, CDR3 protein. A D gene is named only where the DNA matches it firmly. Rows give clone size only sometimes, using once, few, many, or a class for an expanded clone.

once	TRBV4-3	NA	TRBJ2-5	TGCGCCAGCAGCCAAGATCCGGGAGAGACCCAGTACTTC	CASSQDPGETQYF
NA	TRBV18	NA	TRBJ2-7	TGTGCCAGCTCACCGGCACAGAACTACGAGCAGTACTTC	CASSPAQNYEQYF
NA	TRBV14	NA	TRBJ1-2	TGTGCCAGCAGCCAAGATCTTAGAGGCTACACCTTC	CASSQDLRGYTF
once	TRBV5-8	TRBD1	TRBJ1-5	TGTGCCAGCAGCGGGAGGCTACAGGGGATCGGTCTAAGCAATCAGCCCCAGCATTTT	CASSGRLQGIGLSNQPQHF
NA	TRBV5-6	TRBD2	TRBJ2-6	TGTGCCAGCAGCTTGTGGAGACTAGCGGACTCTGGGGCCAACGTCCTGACTTTC	CASSLWRLADSGANVLTF
NA	TRBV4-1	NA	TRBJ2-1	TGCGCCAGCAGCCAAGATGCCCGGTATAATGAGCAGTTCTTC	CASSQDARYNEQFF
NA	TRBV11-3	NA	TRBJ2-1	TGTGCCAGCAGCTTAGGGGCCTTTTCCGAGCAGTTCTTC	CASSLGAFSEQFF
NA	TRBV7-8	NA	TRBJ2-7	TGTGCCAGCTTAAGGGGTGGGGAATACGAGCAGTACTTC	CASLRGGEYEQYF
NA	TRBV27	TRBD2	TRBJ2-7	TGTGCCAGCAGTTTTTCAGCGGGAGGAACCTACGAGCAGTACTTC	CASSFSAGGTYEQYF
NA	TRBV5-1	NA	TRBJ2-7	TGCGCCAGCAGTCGCGGGGATGAGCAGTACTTC	CASSRGDEQYF
few	TRBV10-1	NA	TRBJ1-3	TGCGCCAGCAGTGAGCCTGCTTCCCTTTCGACAGCCTGCTCTGGAAACACCATATATTTT	CASSEPASLSTACSGNTIYF
NA	TRBV5-1	NA	TRBJ2-7	TGCGCCAGCAGCTTGAATGTTGGAGGGTACTACGAGCAGTACTTC	CASSLNVGGYYEQYF
NA	TRBV5-1	TRBD1	TRBJ2-7	TGCGCCAGCAGCGGGGGACAGGGCTACGAGCAGTACTTC	CASSGGQGYEQYF
NA	TRBV14	NA	TRBJ2-5	TGTGCCAGCAGCAAGGGACTCTACCAAGAGACCCAGTACTTC	CASSKGLYQETQYF
NA	TRBV9	NA	TRBJ2-3	TGTGCCAGCAGCGTAGTTGAGGGAAGGACAGATACGCAGTATTTT	CASSVVEGRTDTQYF